The sequence of this T cell receptor beta chain was determined in a study of control samples from healthy donors and cancer patients. CDR3 length equals 11 residues. V lost 2 bases, J lost 6 bases, and 2 bases lay in between. Produced via immunoSEQ multiplex PCR; TCRdb's table is partial and in-frame only. Of approximately 170,000 clones in the sample, around nine tenths were seen once. This sequence joins TRBV12-3 or TRBV12-4 and TRBJ1-5; D is undetermined. The receptor was derived from a woman aged 25 to 39 in good health. The material sequenced was blood. The CDR3 spells CASSLRQPQHF. Here the CDR3 DNA reads TGTGCCAGCAGTTTACGTCAGCCCCAGCATTTT.